This T cell receptor (beta chain) was documented in a study of CD8 T cells in ankylosing spondylitis. This CDR3 is 12 amino acids long. Per germline, CDR1 SQVTM and CDR2 ANQGSEA. The germline V and J ends were trimmed by 6 bases and 0 bases, with 8 bases remaining between them. It was by quantitative 5'-RACE with molecular barcodes that TCR beta libraries were made. TCRdb analysed the 5' RACE reads with MiXCR anew, one entry per CDR3 protein. This table holds hundreds of thousands of distinct CDR3 sequences, roughly 8% found once. Points from the study as a whole: In the blood and synovial fluid of reactive arthritis, some motif variants had been previously reported. The study looked at matched synovial fluid samples from ankylosing spondylitis patients. Disease-linked clones were reported to be significantly enriched there. One TCR beta motif, made up of eight highly homologous variants, appeared characteristic of ankylosing spondylitis blood.

Many counts were recorded for this clonotype. The antigen is undetermined. V usage is TRBV29-1 and J usage is TRBJ1-1; D remains ambiguous. Sequencing was carried out using blood, either unsorted or a sorted T cell fraction (not recorded which). This clonotype was obtained from a female donor with ankylosing spondylitis or in good health (not recorded which). The CDR3 loop is CSVRELNTEAFF. The CDR3 nucleotides are TGCAGCGTCCGGGAGCTGAACACTGAAGCTTTCTTT.